A selection of T cell receptor beta chains follows, all from one sample in a study of human T cells and chemical hapten exposure. Each CDR3 protein is one row after TCRdb ran MiXCR on the RACE reads. The repertoire holds roughly 38,000 distinct CDR3 sequences, with 6.5% to 8% as singletons. The sequencing used whole blood, collected in connection with sensitization to the hapten diphenylcyclopropenone (DPC). Receptor source: a woman in her forties or fifties with alopecia areata. Some clones in this sample may be carry-over from other donors' samples. The CDR3 runs from the conserved cysteine through the conserved F or W. The D gene is left open where the match is weak. Clone size is given for some rows only: seen once, a few or many times, or a class if the clone is expanded.

d_call,cdr3_length,j_call,clone_size,v_call,cdr3_aa,cdr3_nt
TRBD2,14,TRBJ2-1,few,TRBV6-2/TRBV6-3,CASGFSGRGNEQFF,TGTGCCAGCGGGTTTAGCGGGAGGGGCAATGAGCAGTTCTTC
.,16,TRBJ2-1,many,TRBV6-6,CASSYGPGWIYNEQFF,TGTGCCAGCAGTTATGGCCCCGGTTGGATCTACAATGAGCAGTTCTTC
TRBD2,16,TRBJ2-1,many,TRBV20-1,CSALGLAGGLLIEQFF,TGCAGTGCACTGGGACTAGCGGGAGGTCTCCTAATTGAGCAGTTCTTC
TRBD2,13,TRBJ2-3,.,TRBV7-2,CASSFREADTQYF,TGTGCCAGCAGCTTTCGGGAGGCCGATACGCAGTATTTT
TRBD1,13,TRBJ2-7,.,TRBV29-1,CSAYRDRVGEQYF,TGCAGCGCATACCGGGACAGGGTGGGAGAGCAGTACTTC
.,13,TRBJ2-2,.,TRBV7-8,CASSLILTGELFF,TGTGCCAGCAGCTTAATCCTGACCGGGGAGCTGTTTTTT
.,13,TRBJ1-5,.,TRBV29-1,CSVVGGADQPQHF,TGCAGCGTTGTAGGGGGGGCTGATCAGCCCCAGCATTTT
.,14,TRBJ1-1,many,TRBV27,CASSSLGTNTEAFF,TGTGCCAGCAGTTCCCTAGGCACTAACACTGAAGCTTTCTTT
.,13,TRBJ1-5,many,TRBV5-4,CASSHGGDQPQHF,TGTGCCAGCAGCCATGGGGGGGATCAGCCCCAGCATTTT
.,12,TRBJ2-7,many,TRBV7-8,CASSFFTPEQYF,TGTGCCAGCAGCTTCTTCACCCCCGAGCAGTACTTC
.,14,TRBJ2-1,many,TRBV6-5,CASKDGHPNNEQFF,TGTGCCAGCAAGGACGGACACCCAAACAATGAGCAGTTCTTC
TRBD1,15,TRBJ2-1,many,TRBV5-1,CASATGQAADNEQFF,TGCGCCAGCGCTACAGGACAGGCCGCAGACAATGAGCAGTTCTTC
TRBD1,15,TRBJ1-5,many,TRBV29-1,CSVAIGTGAYQPQHF,TGCAGCGTTGCGATTGGGACAGGGGCTTATCAGCCCCAGCATTTT
.,13,TRBJ2-7,few,TRBV11-2,CASSLPISDEQYF,TGTGCCAGCAGCTTACCGATTAGCGACGAGCAGTACTTC
.,14,TRBJ1-5,many,TRBV2,CASMGGSSNQPQHF,TGTGCCAGCATGGGGGGAAGTAGCAATCAGCCCCAGCATTTT
.,12,TRBJ1-1,.,TRBV29-1,CSVGQSNTEAFF,TGCAGCGTGGGGCAGTCGAACACTGAAGCTTTCTTT
.,16,TRBJ1-6,many,TRBV28,CASSSRSGQGNSPLHF,TGTGCCAGCAGCTCGAGATCCGGCCAGGGCAATTCACCCCTCCACTTT
.,15,TRBJ1-3,few,TRBV6-6,CASSYVGGSGNTIYF,TGTGCCAGCAGTTACGTGGGGGGATCTGGAAACACCATATATTTT
TRBD2,17,TRBJ2-3,few,TRBV7-6,CASSLPSGRAWADTQYF,TGTGCCAGCAGCTTACCTAGCGGGAGGGCCTGGGCAGATACGCAGTATTTT
TRBD1,13,TRBJ2-5,many,TRBV29-1,CSVGRGQVETQYF,TGCAGCGTTGGCAGGGGGCAAGTAGAGACCCAGTACTTC
.,12,TRBJ2-5,many,TRBV29-1,CSVRQAGETQYF,TGCAGCGTCCGACAGGCGGGGGAGACCCAGTACTTC
TRBD1,15,TRBJ1-4,.,TRBV28,CASSTTGGTNEKLFF,TGTGCCAGCAGTACGACAGGGGGAACTAATGAAAAACTGTTTTTT
.,14,TRBJ1-2,many,TRBV28,CASLSGRRGYGYTF,TGTGCCAGTCTCTCGGGCCGCCGGGGCTATGGCTACACCTTC
.,13,TRBJ2-2,.,TRBV6-2/TRBV6-3,CASGLQNTGELFF,TGTGCCAGCGGACTACAGAACACCGGGGAGCTGTTTTTT
.,12,TRBJ1-1,many,TRBV11-3,CASSLGRNEAFF,TGTGCCAGCAGCTTAGGGCGGAATGAAGCTTTCTTT
.,13,TRBJ1-2,many,TRBV20-1,CSARGPSLYGYTF,TGCAGTGCTAGGGGGCCGTCCCTTTATGGCTACACCTTC
TRBD1,13,TRBJ2-3,.,TRBV20-1,CSARDSITDTQYF,TGCAGTGCTCGGGACAGCATCACAGATACGCAGTATTTT
TRBD2,17,TRBJ2-7,many,TRBV28,CASSLLGSGRADHEQYF,TGTGCCAGCAGTTTGTTGGGTAGCGGGAGGGCCGACCACGAGCAGTACTTC
.,12,TRBJ2-1,many,TRBV11-2,CASSLLGTFQFF,TGTGCCAGCAGCTTACTCGGGACATTCCAGTTCTTC
.,15,TRBJ2-7,many,TRBV28,CASSLSGTSNYEQYF,TGTGCCAGCAGTTTATCGGGGACATCAAACTACGAGCAGTACTTC
TRBD2,13,TRBJ2-1,.,TRBV29-1,CSVATSLGNEQFF,TGCAGCGTTGCGACTAGCTTGGGGAACGAGCAGTTCTTC